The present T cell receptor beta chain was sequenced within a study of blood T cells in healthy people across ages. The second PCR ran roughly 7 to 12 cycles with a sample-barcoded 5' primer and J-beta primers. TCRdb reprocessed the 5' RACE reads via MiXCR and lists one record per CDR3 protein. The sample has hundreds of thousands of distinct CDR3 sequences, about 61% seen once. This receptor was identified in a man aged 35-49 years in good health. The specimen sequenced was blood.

CDR3 sequence reads: CASSLLGDRSRNEQFF. As DNA, the CDR3 is TGTGCCAGCAGTTTACTCGGGGACAGGTCCCGTAATGAGCAGTTCTTC. The J gene is TRBJ2-1, the V gene TRBV28; 8 bases map to TRBD1. The V gene end was trimmed by 2 bases and the J gene end by 7 bases; junction bases not matched to a gene: 10. This CDR3 is built from 16 residues. Per the germline V gene, CDR1 is MDHEN and CDR2 is SYDVKM.